These 16 T cell receptor beta chains were sequenced from one sample in a study of T cell repertoires in cytomegalovirus infection. TCRdb fed the reads into MiXCR, producing one record per CDR3 protein. Counted here are around 450,000 distinct CDR3 sequences, under 40% occurring once; the ten biggest clones make up roughly 13%. Sequencing used PBMCs. These receptors were obtained from a human donor in good health (CMV status not recorded). Some clones in this sample may be carry-over from other donors' samples.

The sample holds a few counts of this clonotype. The chain couples TRBV5-5 to TRBJ2-7, with 8 bases matching TRBD1. V lost 3 bases to trimming and J lost 3 bases; unmatched junction nucleotides: 8. The germline gives CDR1 SGHKS, CDR2 YYEKEE (reference sequence). There are 15 residues in the CDR3. The CDR3 spells CASSSGQGKGYEQYF. As DNA, the CDR3 is TGTGCCAGCAGCTCCGGACAGGGAAAAGGCTACGAGCAGTACTTC.

Note on this clonotype: One end of the junction varies from germline; a read error may be responsible. The J gene is TRBJ2-2, the V gene TRBV6-2 or TRBV6-3; weak D call: TRBD2 (7 bases). CDR3 length equals 15 residues. Germline V lookup: CDR1 MNHEY, CDR2 SVGEGT. The CDR3 loop reads CASSYGGAGTGALFF. In DNA form, the CDR3 reads TGTGCCAGCAGTTACGGGGGGGCCGGGACCGGGGCGCTGTTTTTT.

The chain couples TRBV5-1 to TRBJ2-5; 11 bases align to TRBD1. With 4 bases clipped from V and 5 bases from J, the junction kept 10 bases outside the gene matches. Germline V gene data show CDR1 as SGHRS and CDR2 as YFSETQ. The CDR3 contains 16 residues. CDR3 sequence reads: CASSPGQGAGSETQYF. The CDR3 region has the DNA TGCGCCAGCAGCCCCGGACAGGGGGCAGGATCGGAGACCCAGTACTTC.

Note on this clonotype: A much larger clone differs by one base, so this may be a read error. In this CDR3 the conserved last residue, phenylalanine or tryptophan, is missing, so a read error is likely. The chain has TRBV29-1 and TRBJ2-7; 7 positions agree with TRBD2. CDR1 SQVTM and CDR2 ANQGSEA come from the germline V gene. The CDR3 is 11 amino acids. V gave up 7 bases and J gave up 3 bases; unmatched junction bases: 3. CDR3 sequence: CSGAGYYEQYL. The CDR3 DNA follows: TGCAGCGGAGCGGGGTACTACGAGCAGTACTTA.

At least ten counts were recorded for this clonotype. V usage is TRBV7-2 and J usage is TRBJ2-1; TRBD2 aligns across 9 bases. V trimming: 5 bases; J trimming: 10 bases; junction bases outside the gene matches: 3. Per germline, CDR1 SGHTA and CDR2 FQGNSA. The CDR3 is made up of 12 amino acids. CDR3 loop: CASSKLAGEQFF. CDR3 in DNA: TGTGCCAGCAGCAAGCTAGCGGGGGAGCAGTTCTTC.

The chain employs TRBV6-1 and TRBJ1-2; 8 bases map to TRBD1. Germline CDR1 MNHNS, CDR2 SASEGT. The CDR3 has 14 amino acids. The V segment lost 0 bases and the J segment 7 bases; nucleotides outside the gene matches: 4. CDR3 amino acids: CASSEAVTGAGYTF. The CDR3 nucleotides are TGTGCCAGCAGTGAAGCGGTGACAGGGGCTGGCTACACCTTC.

J is TRBJ1-5 and V is TRBV12-3 or TRBV12-4; 8 positions match TRBD1. The CDR3 extends over 15 amino acids. V shed 6 bases, J shed 6 bases, and the junction held 10 bases outside the gene matches. CDR3 in amino acids: CASRPSDRGGQPQHF. The CDR3, as DNA: TGTGCCAGCAGACCCTCCGACAGGGGAGGTCAGCCCCAGCATTTT.

This clonotype was seen only a few times. The genes are TRBV7-9 and TRBJ1-1; TRBD1 agrees at 7 bases. The length of the CDR3 is 14 residues. V trimming: 5 bases; J trimming: 3 bases; junction bases outside the gene matches: 6. Germline loops: CDR1 SEHNR, CDR2 FQNEAQ (reference sequence). DNA for the CDR3: TGTGCCAGCAGCCGACAGGGTTGGGACACTGAAGCTTTCTTT. Protein product: CASSRQGWDTEAFF.

The CDR3 DNA is TGTGCCAGCAGCTTGGGTCCAGGGTTAGTAGAGACCCAGTACTTC. The encoded protein is CASSLGPGLVETQYF. V is TRBV7-9 and J is TRBJ2-5, with D perhaps matching TRBD1 (5 bases). V dropped 3 bases and J dropped 4 bases, with 15 bases sitting between them. CDR1 is SEHNR, CDR2 FQNEAQ, per germline (reference sequence). The CDR3 loop spans 15 amino acids.

The sample holds many counts of this clonotype. The chain joins TRBV7-8 to TRBJ2-6; perhaps TRBD2 as D (5 bases). This CDR3 contains 18 residues. The V end lost 3 bases, the J end lost 0 bases, and 15 bases lay between the germline ends. CDR1 and CDR2 (germline): SGHVS, FQNEAQ. The CDR3 DNA reads as TGTGCCAGCAGCTTGGTCCGGACGGGGAGCTCTGGGGCCAACGTCCTGACTTTC. This gives the protein CASSLVRTGSSGANVLTF.

This clonotype was detected once. A much larger clone is a single base away; this may be a read error. The chain couples TRBV11-2 to TRBJ1-1; no clear D. CDR3 length equals 13 residues. Germline-derived CDR1 and CDR2 are SGHAT and FQNNGV. CDR3 in amino acids: CASRPAKNTEACF. In DNA, the CDR3 is TGTGCCAGCAGGCCGGCCAAGAACACTGAAGCTTGCTTT.

V usage is TRBV30 and J usage is TRBJ1-3, with a possible D match to TRBD1 (6 bases). This CDR3 contains 15 residues. The V end lost 3 bases, the J end lost 0 bases, and 12 bases lay between the germline ends. Germline assignment: CDR1 GTSNPN and CDR2 SVGIG (reference sequence). The CDR3 region has the DNA TGTGCCTGGAGAAAGGACAGAATCTCTGGAAACACCATATATTTT. This gives the protein CAWRKDRISGNTIYF.

The table lists this clonotype with many counts. CDR3 sequence: CASSDSGGWGETQYF. The CDR3 coding sequence is TGTGCCAGCAGTGACTCTGGGGGATGGGGGGAGACCCAGTACTTC. J is TRBJ2-5 and V is TRBV6-1; D tentatively reads TRBD1 or TRBD2 (5 bases each). Germline V gene sequence: CDR1 MNHNS, CDR2 SASEGT. V was cut by 3 bases and J by 5 bases, with 16 bases left in between. This CDR3 contains 15 residues.

This clonotype came up a few times. V is TRBV27 and J is TRBJ2-3, with D possibly TRBD1 on 6 matching bases. Germline values: CDR1 MNHEY, CDR2 SMNVEV (reference sequence). Trimming took off 5 bases at V and 2 bases at J, with 14 bases between the two ends. The CDR3 is made up of 15 amino acids. This CDR3 is CASSPGQWSTDTQYF. CDR3 in DNA: TGTGCCAGCAGTCCTGGACAGTGGTCCACAGATACGCAGTATTTT.

Ten or more counts support this clonotype. The genes are TRBV7-3 and TRBJ1-2; D unresolved. Germline CDR1 and CDR2: SGHTA and FQGTGA. The V end was cut by 5 bases, the J end by 2 bases, with 9 bases between. The CDR3 covers 13 residues. Here the CDR3 reads CASSETANYGYTF. The DNA of the CDR3 is TGTGCCAGCAGCGAAACAGCCAACTATGGCTACACCTTC.

For this clonotype: One junction end disagrees with the germline gene, perhaps due to a read error. The chain joins TRBV6-4 to TRBJ1-3; D remains unclear. The CDR3 extends over 14 amino acids. CDR1 is MRHNA and CDR2 is SNTAGT in the germline V gene. CDR3 region: CASYSPITGNNIYF. CDR3 coding DNA: TGTGCCAGTTACTCGCCCATTACTGGAAACAACATATATTTT.